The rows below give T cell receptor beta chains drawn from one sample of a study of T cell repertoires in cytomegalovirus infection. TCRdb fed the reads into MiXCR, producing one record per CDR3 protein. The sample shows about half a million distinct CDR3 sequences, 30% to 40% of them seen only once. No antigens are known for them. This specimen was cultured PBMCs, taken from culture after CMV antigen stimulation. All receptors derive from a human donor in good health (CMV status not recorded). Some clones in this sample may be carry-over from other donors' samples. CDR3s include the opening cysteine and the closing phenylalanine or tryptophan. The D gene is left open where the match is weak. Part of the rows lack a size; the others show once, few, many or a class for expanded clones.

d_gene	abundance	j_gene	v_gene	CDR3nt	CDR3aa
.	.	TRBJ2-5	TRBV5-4	TGTGCCAGCAGCTTGCCTGGTCTGACAGGTGCCAAGAGTAAGACCCAGTACTTC	CASSLPGLTGAKSKTQYF
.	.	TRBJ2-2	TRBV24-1	TGTGCCACCATGTATCGGCTCATGAACACCGGGGAGCTGTTTTTT	CATMYRLMNTGELFF
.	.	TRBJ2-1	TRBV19	TGTGCCAGTATGGACAGAGCTAAGAGCTCCTACAATGAGCAGTTCTTC	CASMDRAKSSYNEQFF
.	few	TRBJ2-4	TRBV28	TGTGCCAGCTGTCCCCGGACTAAAAACATTCAGTACTTC	CASCPRTKNIQYF
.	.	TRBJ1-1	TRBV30	TGTGCCTGGAGTGGGACCCCGAACACTGAAGCTTTCTTT	CAWSGTPNTEAFF
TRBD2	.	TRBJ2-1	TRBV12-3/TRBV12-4	TGTGCCAGCAGTTTAGCGTCGAGCGGGAGACGACAGTTCTTC	CASSLASSGRRQFF
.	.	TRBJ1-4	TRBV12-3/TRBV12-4	TGTGCCAGCGGTCCCATGGGGCAGAATGAAAAACTGTTTTTT	CASGPMGQNEKLFF
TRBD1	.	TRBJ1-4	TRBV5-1	TGCGCCAGCAGCGCGACAGGGGATAATGAAAAACTGTTTTTT	CASSATGDNEKLFF
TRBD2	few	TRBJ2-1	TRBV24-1	TGTGCCACCAGTGATTCCGGACTAGCGGGAGCCTACAATGAGCAGTTCTTC	CATSDSGLAGAYNEQFF
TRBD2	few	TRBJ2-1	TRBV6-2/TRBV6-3	TGTGCCAGCAGTTTACTAGCGGGGGTCAATGAGCAGTTCTTC	CASSLLAGVNEQFF
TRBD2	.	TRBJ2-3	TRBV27	TGTGCCAGCAGCTATACCGGGACTAGCGGGATGAATACGCAGTATTTT	CASSYTGTSGMNTQYF
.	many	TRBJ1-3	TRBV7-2	TGTGCCAGCAGCTTAGAGAACCCGCCGTTCTCTGGAAACACCATATATTTT	CASSLENPPFSGNTIYF
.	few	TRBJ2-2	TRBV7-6	TGTGCCAGCAGCTTATCGCGGGGAACGAACACCGGGGAGCTGTTTTTT	CASSLSRGTNTGELFF
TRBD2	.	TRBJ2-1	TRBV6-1	TGTGCCAGCAGTGTGAGTGGACTAGCGGCTGGTGAGCAGTTCTTC	CASSVSGLAAGEQFF
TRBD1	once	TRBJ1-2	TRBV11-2	TGTGCCAGCAGCTTAGAGGGACAGGGGTTAAATGGCTACACCTTC	CASSLEGQGLNGYTF
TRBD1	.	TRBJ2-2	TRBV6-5	TGTGCCAGCAGCCATAAGGTCGGGACAGGGATCGGGGAGCTGTTTTTT	CASSHKVGTGIGELFF
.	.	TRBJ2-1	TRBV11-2	TGTGCCAGCAGCAAGGAAAGGACTGTCAATGAGCAGTTCTTC	CASSKERTVNEQFF
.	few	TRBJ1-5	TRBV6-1	TGTGCCAGCAGTGAAGTGAGCGGGGGTGTTGAGCCCCAGCATTTT	CASSEVSGGVEPQHF
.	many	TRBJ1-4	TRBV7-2	TGTGCCAGCAGTACGGACAGTTCAAGAAAGGGTGAAAAACTGTTTTTT	CASSTDSSRKGEKLFF
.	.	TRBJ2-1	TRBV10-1	TGCGCCAGCAGTGAGTCGGGGGTATACAATGAGCAGTTCTTC	CASSESGVYNEQFF
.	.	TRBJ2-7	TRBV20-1	TGCAGTGCTAATCGGGACCCCGCCTACGAGCAGTACTTC	CSANRDPAYEQYF
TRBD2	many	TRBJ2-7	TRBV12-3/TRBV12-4	TGTGCCAGCAGCTTAGCGGGAGACCCCGGAAACTACGAGCAGTACTTC	CASSLAGDPGNYEQYF
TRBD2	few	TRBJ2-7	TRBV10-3	TGTGCCATCAGTGAACGGGAGGGCCTCGAGCAGTACTTC	CAISEREGLEQYF
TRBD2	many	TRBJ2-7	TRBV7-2	TGTGCCAGCAGGGGGACTACATCCTACGAGCAGTACTTC	CASRGTTSYEQYF
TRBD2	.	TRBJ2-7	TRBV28	TGTGCCAGCAGTCCCCCCCGAGCGGGAGTACGCGAGCAGTACTTC	CASSPPRAGVREQYF
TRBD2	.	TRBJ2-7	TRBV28	TGTGCCAGCAGTTTTCCCAGCGGGAGTTTCTACGAGCAGTACTTC	CASSFPSGSFYEQYF
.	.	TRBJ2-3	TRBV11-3	TGTGCCAGCAGCCCCAGGGACCGCACAGATACGCAGTATTTT	CASSPRDRTDTQYF
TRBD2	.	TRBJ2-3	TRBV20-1	TGCAGTGCCCATAGCGGGGGCACAGATACGCAGTATTTT	CSAHSGGTDTQYF
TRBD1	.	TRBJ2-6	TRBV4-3	TGCGCCAGCACCCTCCAGGGACAGGGGGTCTCTGGGGCCAACGTCCTGACTTTC	CASTLQGQGVSGANVLTF
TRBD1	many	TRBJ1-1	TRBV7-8	TGTGCCAGCAGCGCGAGGGGGCTCCTAGACCTAAACACTGAAGCTTTCTTT	CASSARGLLDLNTEAFF
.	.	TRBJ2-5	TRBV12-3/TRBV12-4	TGTGCCAGCAGTTTAGTGCGACAAAGCCAAGAGACCCAGTACTTC	CASSLVRQSQETQYF
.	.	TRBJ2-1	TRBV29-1	TGCAGCGTTGCACCGGGGGATCATGAGCAGTTCTTC	CSVAPGDHEQFF
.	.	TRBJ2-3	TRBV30	TGTGCCTGGAGTGTAGGAGGGACAAGGACAGATACGCAGTATTTT	CAWSVGGTRTDTQYF
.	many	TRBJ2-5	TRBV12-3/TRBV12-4	TGTGCCAGCAGTCCTCTGAAAGAGACCCAGTACTTC	CASSPLKETQYF
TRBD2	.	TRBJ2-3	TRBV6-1	TGTGCCAGCAGTATCAGGACTAGCGGGAGAGGGGGCACAGATACGCAGTATTTT	CASSIRTSGRGGTDTQYF
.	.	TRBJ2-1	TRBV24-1	TGTGCCACCAGTGACCCTCCTTTTAGCAGGCAGTTCTTC	CATSDPPFSRQFF
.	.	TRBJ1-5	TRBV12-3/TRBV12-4	TGTGCCAGCAGTCCAGGGGACCTGGGCAATCAGCCCCAGCATTTT	CASSPGDLGNQPQHF
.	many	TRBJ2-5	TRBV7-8	TGTGCCAGCAGCTCCCCCAAACTAGCATCGAGGGAGACCCAGTACTTC	CASSSPKLASRETQYF
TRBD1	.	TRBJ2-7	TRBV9	TGTGCCAGCAGCGTCGGGACAGGGGTCTACGAGCAGTACTTC	CASSVGTGVYEQYF
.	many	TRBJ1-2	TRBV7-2	TGTGCCAGCAGCTTAGACACGGCTAACTATGGCTACACCTTC	CASSLDTANYGYTF
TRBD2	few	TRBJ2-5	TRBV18	TGTGCCAGCTCACCAGTCGGCAGCGGGGAGAGCCAGTACTTC	CASSPVGSGESQYF
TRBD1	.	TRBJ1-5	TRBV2	TGTGCCAGCAGGCGAACAGGGGATGATGGGCAGCCCCAGCATTTT	CASRRTGDDGQPQHF
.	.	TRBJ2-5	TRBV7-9	TGTGCCAGCCTGGGCGGGGTGTATCAAGAGACCCAGTACTTC	CASLGGVYQETQYF
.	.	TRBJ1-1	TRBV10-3	TGTGCCATCAGGCCCACAGAGAACACTGAAGCTTTCTTT	CAIRPTENTEAFF
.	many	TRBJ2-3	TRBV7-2	TGTGCCAGCAGCTTATTCCAGGGATCAGATACGCAGTATTTT	CASSLFQGSDTQYF
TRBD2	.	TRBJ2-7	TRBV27	TGTGCCAGCAGTTTTAGCGGGGGCCCCTACGAGCAGTACTTC	CASSFSGGPYEQYF
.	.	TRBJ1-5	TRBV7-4	TGTGCCAGCAGCCGCGACACGCCAATCACGCCCCAGCATTTT	CASSRDTPITPQHF
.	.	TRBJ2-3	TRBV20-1	TGCAGTGCTAGGGGACCAGTGGGCACAGATACGCAGTATTTT	CSARGPVGTDTQYF
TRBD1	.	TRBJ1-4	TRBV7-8	TGTGCCAGCAGCATTAGTCCCACAGGGGCAACTAATGAAAAACTGTTTTTT	CASSISPTGATNEKLFF
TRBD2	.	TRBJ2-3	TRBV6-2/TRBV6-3	TGTGCCAGCAGTCGGGGCGGGAGTCAGGATACGCAGTATTTT	CASSRGGSQDTQYF
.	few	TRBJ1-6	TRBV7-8	TGTGCCAGCAGTCGCGCAGGAGGTCTTTCACCCCTCCACTTT	CASSRAGGLSPLHF
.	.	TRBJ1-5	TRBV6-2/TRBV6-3	TGTGCCAGCAGTTACGACAGGAGCAATCAGCCCCAGCATTTT	CASSYDRSNQPQHF
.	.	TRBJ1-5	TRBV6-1	TGTGCCAGCAGTTACGACAGTATCAATCAGCCCCAGCATTTT	CASSYDSINQPQHF
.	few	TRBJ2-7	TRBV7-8	TGTGCCAGCAGCCCCCGGGAGACGATCTACGAGCAGTACTTC	CASSPRETIYEQYF
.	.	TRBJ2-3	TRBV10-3	TGTGCCATCAGTTCAGGGACGGGGACAGATACGCAGTATTTT	CAISSGTGTDTQYF